This T cell receptor beta chain was sequenced for a study of cytomegalovirus exposure and HLA in healthy donors (dated by TCRdb to about 2017). As for the study more broadly: According to an earlier analysis of around 600 of the donors, some 180 million T cells yielded over 90 million unique TCR beta sequences and around 300 Gb of sequence data. Roughly 300 gigabases of sequencing data and 70 million to 95 million unique TCR sequences made up an early release that covered over 550 HLA-typed donors. Of the roughly 410 genotyped donors, approximately 81% were placed in the genetic ancestry cluster associated with self-reported Caucasian donors. The study aimed to test whether signatures of past pathogen exposure could be identified by cataloging public T cell receptors. The study profiled the T cell repertoires of under 700 subjects by immunosequencing and related them to cytomegalovirus serostatus. Besides the first cohort of roughly 700 subjects, a separate validation cohort made up of 120 or so different subjects was used. To predict cytomegalovirus infection status, the study combined high-throughput TCR immunosequencing, statistical association of individual TCRs with disease status, and machine learning. In a later analysis, previously published TCR beta repertoires from about 670 donors were re-analyzed and high-resolution HLA genotyping was added so that TCR occurrence patterns could be studied. The later analysis used no new phenotypic data to find candidate immune exposures, relying instead on TCR beta sequences and their occurrence across donors. An earlier analysis of 500 to 750 of the donors applied high-throughput TCR beta sequencing to assess whether each TCR beta V gene segment acted as functional or pseudogenic. Alongside the repertoire data, information on donor age, sex, ethnicity and CMV serostatus was compiled. In a later genetic analysis, genome-wide SNP genotypes for about 55% of the 666 donors were used, and that subset was treated as a discovery cohort. All discovery cohort repertoires had been generated on a single sequencing platform. HLA typing included class I and class II loci at four-digit resolution. The number of donors typed differed by locus, with roughly 620-630 for A, B, C, DRB1 and DQB1, more than 500 for DQA1, over 600 for DPA1, and some 440 for DPB1. Roughly 5 DR-DQ haplotypes were handled as single units for association and clustering, since linkage in the cohort was strong. Among roughly 370 genotyped donors of the cohort, an average of approximately 250,000 unique TCR beta nucleotide sequences were sequenced per donor, roughly a sixth of them non-productive. Overall study outcomes, separate from this receptor: Compared with equally common non-associated chains, HLA-associated TCR beta chains in a later analysis were more clonally expanded and had lower generation probabilities. Some 15 rarely observed V segments, including chromosome 9 orphons, were excluded from the earlier analysis of approximately 500 of the donors because counts were too low. A few of the identified cytomegalovirus-associated TCR beta chains were confirmed in vitro to be specific for cytomegalovirus antigens. In a later genetic analysis, fewer N-insertions in productive TCRs were reported among donors in an Asian-associated ancestry cluster than the roughly 700-donor mean. Most TCR sequences were observed very rarely across donors, whereas some public TCRs were present in many individuals. CMV serostatus was the only immune exposure information available for the cohort. The classifier was reported to diagnose cytomegalovirus status with high specificity and sensitivity in both the original cohort and the validation cohort. A later genetic analysis associated a missense DCLRE1C variant with V-gene and J-gene trimming of TCR beta chains, and an independent cohort replicated the association. In a later analysis, several top co-occurrence clusters were reported to appear linked to parvovirus B19, influenza, CMV and Epstein-Barr virus. A further reported finding was that TCR beta sequences accurately predicted the HLA-A and HLA-B alleles for most subjects in the first cohort. This cohort had only TCR beta chains sequenced, and the lack of alpha or paired-chain data limited which features could be detected. In a later analysis, most CMV-associated TCR beta chains were found to appear HLA-restricted, with HLA associations seemingly driven largely by CMV exposure. In an earlier analysis of roughly 560 of the donors, most TCR beta V segments were observed in productive rearrangements about 90% or about 30% of the time, broadly matching IMGT annotations. A later analysis found that TCR association rates varied across HLA loci, with DRB1 alleles showing the most associated TCRs and HLA-C alleles the fewest. The study listed approximately 150 TCR beta chains as associated with cytomegalovirus. Because some donors lacked HLA typing at each locus, the association tests relied only on the typed subset. Correlated functional status among segregating V segments might be attributable to linkage disequilibrium, but an unknown experimental factor could not be ruled out. According to the authors, the approach could potentially be generalized to other disease states and immunological phenotypes. A cluster of highly shared sequence variants was judged likely to be a technical artifact of the sequencing pipeline. Presence/absence analyses assumed roughly uniform sequencing depth across donors, an assumption that may not hold. A later analysis associated 15,000 to 20,000 TCR beta sequences with specific HLA alleles at a false discovery rate of 0.05. Because the 87-base-pair reads could not distinguish some IMGT-functional V segments, including TRBV6-2 and TRBV6-3, those segments were excluded. Assigning TCR associations to individual alleles was difficult when HLA alleles, especially DR and DQ, strongly co-occurred.

Library prep was done by the immunoSEQ multiplex PCR assay. For the multiplex PCR, a mixture combining 60 forward primers for TCR Vbeta segments and 13 reverse primers for TCR Jbeta segments was used. A multiplex PCR assay on genomic DNA amplified the CDR3 region of rearranged TCR beta genes. The Illumina HiSeq System was used to sequence the amplified TCR beta libraries as 87-base-pair reads. In the original analysis: In a later analysis, tens of millions of unique TCR beta chains were counted across the approximately 640 repertoires, and around 10 million of these chains were shared by at least two donors. To remove PCR and sequencing errors, raw reads were error-corrected and collapsed into unique sequences using a nearest-neighbor algorithm that merged closely related sequences. V, D and J gene segments were assigned by aligning CDR3 sequences to IMGT reference sequences. For a sequence to be retained, a match of at least six nucleotides to both a V gene segment and a J gene segment was required. A rearrangement counted as productive if the CDR3 had no stop codons and remained in frame with V and J, and every other rearrangement counted as non-productive. Following IMGT convention, CDR3 was defined as the stretch from the second conserved V-encoded cysteine to the conserved J-encoded phenylalanine. The earlier analysis of approximately 590 of the donors excluded any sequence lacking an unambiguous match to a single V gene segment. An earlier analysis of several hundred of the donors classified V segments as functional when productive rearrangements were above 56.7% and as segregating when the standard deviation between donors was above 5%. To diagnose cytomegalovirus status from the catalog of TCR beta chain sequences, a statistical classification framework was built. In a later analysis, TCR nucleotide sequences were compared against IMGT/GENE-DB human TR gene sequences so that V and J genes could be assigned. A later analysis assigned CDR3 sequences and most-parsimonious VDJ recombination scenarios with the TCRdist pipeline. In a later analysis, each TCR beta chain was defined by its CDR3 amino acid sequence together with its V-gene family, and reads without a unique V-gene family were excluded. To address suspected cross-contamination and a sequencing artifact, a later analysis removed around 600 highly shared, low-generation-probability nucleotide sequences. In a later analysis, a clonal expansion index was calculated for each public chain from normalized within-repertoire ranks of inferred template counts. A later analysis computed generation probabilities with a VDJ recombination model fitted to out-of-frame rearrangements, and checked the results against IGoR. In a later analysis, TCR-TCR, TCR-HLA and TCR-CMV co-occurrence was scored with hypergeometric tests, and a repertoire-size bias correction was applied to TCR pairs. To estimate false discovery rates, a later analysis permuted the HLA or CMV assignments 20 times. In a later analysis, co-occurring TCRs were grouped using DBSCAN, with TCRdist sequence similarity added in when clustering inside HLA-allele-positive subsets. For co-occurrence clustering, repertoires with fewer than 30,000 or more than 120,000 public chains were excluded, along with four to six repertoires with anomalous nucleotide sharing. What TCRdb holds here is the immuneACCESS table cut down to in-frame rearrangements. Part of the clones is not present; checked against another copy, under half of the missing clones reflect an unresolved V gene, and the others are unexplained. That table supplies the V and J calls and clone size; D and trimming were determined from the DNA. For this sample there are 100,000 to 140,000 clones; around 67% appear just once. The top ten clones comprise 14% of the sample.

With regard to this clone: Its antigen target is currently unknown. Qualities for individual bases were not recorded, and no much larger clone is one base off.

V and J are truncated by 1 base and 0 bases respectively, leaving an intervening sequence of 9 bases. Reading from cysteine to phenylalanine, the CDR3 counts 16 amino acids. Left in the record is the CDR3 DNA by itself, 48 bases read in frame from the first base. The germline V gene (reference sequence) specifies SEHNR as CDR1 and FQNEAQ as CDR2. The cohort was made up of about 610 healthy bone marrow donors. At the time of sampling, every cohort member was nominally healthy, though immune exposures that went unrecorded were likely present. The donor was CMV seropositive and belonged to the group of around 300 seropositive cohort members. Each donor provided a peripheral blood sample, and peripheral blood mononuclear cells were used for TCR beta sequencing. The Qiagen DNeasy Blood Extraction Kit was used to extract genomic DNA from the blood cell samples.

Recombination connected TRBV7-9 to TRBJ1-4; the D gene identity is not certain. The source material was PBMCs. This clonotype was sampled from a woman between 40 and 50 years old in good health and CMV-seropositive. CDR3 protein: CASSLERLATNEKLFF. The nucleotides are TGTGCCAGCAGCTTAGAAAGACTTGCAACTAATGAAAAACTGTTTTTT.